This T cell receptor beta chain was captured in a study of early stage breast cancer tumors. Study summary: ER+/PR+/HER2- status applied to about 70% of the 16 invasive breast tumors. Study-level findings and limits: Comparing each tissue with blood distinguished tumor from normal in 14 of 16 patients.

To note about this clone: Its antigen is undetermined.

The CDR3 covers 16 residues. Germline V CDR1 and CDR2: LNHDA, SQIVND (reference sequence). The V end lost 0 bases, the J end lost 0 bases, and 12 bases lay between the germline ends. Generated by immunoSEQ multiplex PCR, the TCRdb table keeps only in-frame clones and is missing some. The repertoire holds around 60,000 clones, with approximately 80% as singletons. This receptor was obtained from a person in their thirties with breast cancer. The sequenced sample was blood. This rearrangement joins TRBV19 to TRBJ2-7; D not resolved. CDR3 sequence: CASSIDWPGSSYEQYF. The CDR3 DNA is TGTGCCAGTAGTATAGATTGGCCAGGAAGCTCCTACGAGCAGTACTTC.